These T cell receptor beta chains were read from a single sample in a study of technical replicates of blood from a handful of donors. Sequencing used immunoSEQ multiplex PCR; TCRdb keeps in-frame clones, though not all of them. This sample has 65,000 to 95,000 clones, with 75% to 95% found just once. The source material was T cells isolated from PBMCs. The receptors come from a human donor in good health. Each CDR3 is given with its conserved first and last residue. Fields, in order: V gene, D gene, J gene, clone size, CDR3 protein, CDR3 DNA. A D gene is named only where the DNA matches it firmly. The listing skips clone size in some rows; elsewhere it reads once, few, many or a size class.

TRBV5-1	TRBD1	TRBJ2-3	-	CASSPGQGADTQYF	TGCGCCAGCAGCCCGGGACAGGGGGCAGATACGCAGTATTTT
TRBV5-1	-	TRBJ2-7	-	CASSFRESSYEQYF	TGCGCCAGCAGCTTTCGGGAGAGCTCCTACGAGCAGTACTTC
TRBV2	TRBD1	TRBJ2-5	-	CASSVDRQETQYF	TGTGCCAGCAGTGTGGACAGGCAAGAGACCCAGTACTTC
TRBV25-1	-	TRBJ1-3	once	CASSAIGNTIYF	TGTGCCAGCAGTGCTATTGGAAACACCATATATTTT
TRBV5-4	TRBD1	TRBJ2-4	-	CASSSRTGVNKNIQYF	TGTGCCAGCAGCTCCCGGACAGGGGTGAACAAAAACATTCAGTACTTC
TRBV5-1	-	TRBJ2-3	-	CASSYRPSGTDTQYF	TGCGCCAGCAGCTACAGACCATCGGGCACAGATACGCAGTATTTT
TRBV7-9	-	TRBJ1-1	-	CASSPDISSTEAFF	TGTGCCAGCAGCCCGGACATAAGCTCCACTGAAGCTTTCTTT
TRBV7-9	-	TRBJ1-1	-	CASSLPNSGYTEAFF	TGTGCCAGCAGCTTACCCAACTCGGGTTACACTGAAGCTTTCTTT
TRBV2	-	TRBJ1-3	-	CASSDRDYGNTIYF	TGTGCCAGCAGTGACAGGGATTATGGAAACACCATATATTTT
TRBV2	TRBD1	TRBJ2-1	-	CASSVLQGVWQFF	TGTGCCAGCAGTGTATTGCAGGGGGTATGGCAGTTCTTC
TRBV19	TRBD2	TRBJ2-5	-	CASKWTSGQETQYF	TGTGCCAGTAAATGGACTAGCGGACAAGAGACCCAGTACTTC
TRBV28	-	TRBJ1-3	-	CASRLSPWGGSGNTIYF	TGTGCCAGCAGGTTATCACCATGGGGGGGCTCTGGAAACACCATATATTTT
TRBV7-2	-	TRBJ2-7	-	CASSPGGGLYEQYF	TGTGCCAGCAGCCCGGGCGGGGGCCTCTACGAGCAGTACTTC
TRBV25-1	-	TRBJ2-3	-	CASSDPRGGATDTQYF	TGTGCCAGCAGTGACCCTAGAGGGGGGGCGACAGATACGCAGTATTTT
TRBV29-1	TRBD1	TRBJ2-1	-	CSVEQGDNEQFF	TGCAGCGTTGAGCAGGGGGACAATGAGCAGTTCTTC
TRBV4-1	-	TRBJ1-1	-	CASSQFGGGGTEAFF	TGCGCCAGCAGCCAATTCGGGGGCGGGGGCACTGAAGCTTTCTTT
TRBV5-1	TRBD1	TRBJ2-1	-	CASSLGQGAQDEQFF	TGCGCCAGCAGCTTGGGACAGGGGGCACAGGATGAGCAGTTCTTC
TRBV4-1	TRBD1	TRBJ1-2	-	CASSREDRAAYGYTF	TGCGCCAGCAGCCGGGAGGACAGGGCGGCCTATGGCTACACCTTC
TRBV27	-	TRBJ2-2	once	CASTLDKGRGTGELFF	TGTGCCAGCACCCTAGACAAGGGGCGAGGTACCGGGGAGCTGTTTTTT